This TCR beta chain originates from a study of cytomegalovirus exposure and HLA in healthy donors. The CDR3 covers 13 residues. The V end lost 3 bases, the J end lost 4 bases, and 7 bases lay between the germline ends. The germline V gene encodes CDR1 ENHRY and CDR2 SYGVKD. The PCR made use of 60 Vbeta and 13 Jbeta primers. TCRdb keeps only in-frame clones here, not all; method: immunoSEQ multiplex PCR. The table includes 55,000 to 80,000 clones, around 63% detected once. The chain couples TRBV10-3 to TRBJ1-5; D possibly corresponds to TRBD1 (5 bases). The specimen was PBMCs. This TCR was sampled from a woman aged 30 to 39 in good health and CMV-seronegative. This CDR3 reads CAISDAGNQPQHF. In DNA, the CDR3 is TGTGCCATCAGTGATGCAGGGAATCAGCCCCAGCATTTT.